Sequencing of this T cell receptor (beta chain) was carried out in a study of T-cell reconstitution after alpha-beta-depleted transplantation in children. This clonotype occurred many times. Construction of the TCRbeta library involved unique molecular identifiers. TCRdb used MiXCR to reprocess the PCR reads, holding one entry per CDR3 protein. The sample consists of around 700,000 distinct CDR3 sequences, roughly 14% of them appearing once. V shed 1 base and J 6 bases; nucleotides not matched to a gene: 6. From germline, CDR1 is SGHRS and CDR2 YFSETQ. This CDR3 is built from 14 residues. The chain joins TRBV5-1 to TRBJ2-7, with TRBD1 matching 8 bases. This receptor was obtained from a girl aged 2-10 years with congenital amegakaryocytic thrombocytopenia, due to receive a stem cell transplant. The specimen was PBMCs, collected before TCRalphabeta/CD19-depleted stem cell transplant. The CDR3 DNA reads TGCGCCAGCAGCTTGAGGACAGGGCTCATCGAGCAGTACTTC. The encoded protein is CASSLRTGLIEQYF.